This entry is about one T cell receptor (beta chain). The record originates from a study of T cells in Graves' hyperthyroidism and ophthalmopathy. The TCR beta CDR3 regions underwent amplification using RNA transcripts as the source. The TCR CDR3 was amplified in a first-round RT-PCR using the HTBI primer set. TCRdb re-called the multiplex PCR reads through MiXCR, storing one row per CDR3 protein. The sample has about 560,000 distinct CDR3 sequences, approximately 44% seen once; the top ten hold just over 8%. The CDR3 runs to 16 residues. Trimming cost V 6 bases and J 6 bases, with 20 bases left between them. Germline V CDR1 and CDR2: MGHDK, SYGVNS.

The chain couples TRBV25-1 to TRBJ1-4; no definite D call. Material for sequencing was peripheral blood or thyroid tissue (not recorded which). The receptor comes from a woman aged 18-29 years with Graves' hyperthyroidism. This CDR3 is CASSHLATIGDEKLFF. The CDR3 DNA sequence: TGTGCCAGCAGCCACTTAGCAACTATCGGGGATGAAAAACTGTTTTTT.